This is a list of T cell receptor beta chains from one sample in a study of blood T cell repertoires in COVID-19. Sequencing used immunoSEQ multiplex PCR; TCRdb keeps in-frame clones, though not all of them. This sample has 100,000 to 150,000 clones, with 84% found just once. The sequenced material came from peripheral blood. The origin of the receptors is a woman aged 30 to 39 who had recovered from COVID-19. The CDR3 runs from the conserved cysteine through the conserved F or W. The D gene is left open where the match is weak.

d_call	v_call	j_call	cdr3_aa
.	TRBV2	TRBJ2-7	CASSEAGGGDSSYEQYF
TRBD2	TRBV5-8	TRBJ2-1	CASSSGGLAAYNEQFF
.	TRBV5-1	TRBJ1-1	CASSSGTLNTEAFF
.	TRBV7-9	TRBJ2-3	CASSLQVLDTQYF
TRBD1	TRBV27	TRBJ2-5	CASSPRDRAQETQYF
TRBD1	TRBV10-2	TRBJ2-7	CASSEGTEISHEQYF
.	TRBV5-1	TRBJ1-1	CASSLDGLNTEAFF
.	TRBV4-1	TRBJ1-6	CASSQDTSANSPLHF
.	TRBV5-4	TRBJ1-2	CASSFRGPGSGYTF
TRBD1	TRBV19	TRBJ1-4	CASSMGQNEVNEKLFF
.	TRBV13	TRBJ2-1	CASSLGGSSYNEQFF
.	TRBV5-6	TRBJ2-7	CASSSYRVVYEQYF
TRBD2	TRBV13	TRBJ2-4	CASSRTLLASDKNIQYF
.	TRBV7-9	TRBJ2-2	CASSAHRGSGELFF
.	TRBV11-2	TRBJ1-4	CASSLMLTVNEKLFF
TRBD1	TRBV15	TRBJ1-6	CATSPRTGQESPLHF
TRBD2	TRBV2	TRBJ2-1	CASRRLAGARGEQFF
TRBD1	TRBV2	TRBJ2-7	CASQSNRGRWQYF
.	TRBV5-1	TRBJ1-2	CASSLREANYGYTF
.	TRBV7-3	TRBJ1-1	CASSSDLGTEAFF
TRBD2	TRBV5-1	TRBJ2-1	CASSLALGGGREQFF
.	TRBV10-3	TRBJ2-5	CAISEQGRQETQYF
TRBD2	TRBV15	TRBJ2-7	CATSNRLAGGWEQYF
.	TRBV6-5	TRBJ2-1	CASSHGIYNEQFF
TRBD1	TRBV7-9	TRBJ1-4	CASSLGTVGEKLFF
.	TRBV18	TRBJ2-1	CASSPRLALDYNEQFF
TRBD1	TRBV5-1	TRBJ1-2	CASSSGQGAEGYTF
.	TRBV12-5	TRBJ1-1	CASGLPPAEAFF
.	TRBV6-5	TRBJ1-5	CASSSLLRGSNQPQHF
TRBD1	TRBV30	TRBJ2-7	CAWSSGDRSYEQYF
.	TRBV7-2	TRBJ1-4	CASSPRQASNEKLFF
TRBD1	TRBV5-1	TRBJ2-7	CASSLLGQASNPEYF
TRBD2	TRBV4-1	TRBJ2-3	CASSQETSYADTQYF
TRBD1	TRBV7-8	TRBJ1-3	CASSLQGGSGNTIYF
TRBD1	TRBV27	TRBJ2-7	CASSMRGTGDYEQYF
.	TRBV27	TRBJ1-1	CASSIQQNTEAFF
.	TRBV3-1/TRBV3-2	TRBJ1-2	CASSPARGESNYGYTF
TRBD2	TRBV27	TRBJ2-3	CASSSSGGTPRTDTQYF
TRBD2	TRBV9	TRBJ2-3	CASSPAGVTDTQYF
TRBD1	TRBV5-1	TRBJ2-7	CASSSSSGQIYEQYF
TRBD2	TRBV24-1	TRBJ2-1	CATSEGTTSYNEQFF
.	TRBV19	TRBJ2-1	CASSIRLGLVNEQFF
TRBD1	TRBV6-5	TRBJ1-1	CASSKPQGGEAFF
.	TRBV12-3/TRBV12-4	TRBJ2-5	CASSLAAGETQYF
TRBD2	TRBV5-1	TRBJ2-7	CASTMGTSGRLEQYF
.	TRBV7-9	TRBJ1-2	CASSLLANYGYTF
TRBD1	TRBV14	TRBJ1-4	CASRRTGDNEKLFF
.	TRBV2	TRBJ1-1	CASSEEGLGITEAFF
.	TRBV14	TRBJ2-5	CASSQRSTGGLETQYF
.	TRBV7-9	TRBJ1-2	CASSLERDGYGYTF
TRBD2	TRBV3-1/TRBV3-2	TRBJ2-1	CASSHETGTKVWNEQFF
TRBD1	TRBV5-8	TRBJ1-5	CASSPWDRALGNQPQHF
.	TRBV9	TRBJ1-5	CASSVAGNSNQPQHF
.	TRBV29-1	TRBJ2-5	CSVERQSKETQYF
.	TRBV6-5	TRBJ1-1	CASSYSPEAEAFF
TRBD2	TRBV5-8	TRBJ2-3	CASSRRTREWSTDTQYF
.	TRBV11-1	TRBJ2-1	CASQVRPSYNEQFF
TRBD2	TRBV2	TRBJ2-7	CASSPGLAAFEQYF